This is a list of T cell receptor beta chains from one sample in a study of T cells after yellow fever vaccination. TCRdb re-derived calls from the 5' RACE reads in MiXCR, one entry per CDR3 protein. In the table there are around 600,000 distinct CDR3 sequences, 9% to 15% of which are singletons. The material was PBMCs, obtained on the day of the yellow fever booster vaccination. These receptors came from a man aged 30 to 45 who received the YFV17D yellow fever vaccine. The CDR3 runs from the conserved cysteine through the conserved F or W. The order of the fields is D gene, J gene, V gene, clone size, CDR3 protein, CDR3 DNA. A D gene is named only where the DNA matches it firmly. The listing skips clone size in some rows; elsewhere it reads once, few, many or a size class.

d_call: NA; j_call: TRBJ2-5; v_call: TRBV20-1; clone_size: few; cdr3_aa: CSATAGLQRGETQYF; cdr3_nt: TGCAGTGCTACCGCGGGGCTACAGAGGGGAGAGACCCAGTACTTC
d_call: NA; j_call: TRBJ1-2; v_call: TRBV7-6; clone_size: few; cdr3_aa: CASSLGWSSGYTF; cdr3_nt: TGTGCCAGCAGCTTAGGCTGGTCATCAGGCTACACCTTC
d_call: NA; j_call: TRBJ2-3; v_call: TRBV7-2; clone_size: NA; cdr3_aa: CASSLQFTDTQYF; cdr3_nt: TGTGCCAGCAGCTTACAGTTCACAGATACGCAGTATTTT
d_call: NA; j_call: TRBJ1-2; v_call: TRBV7-2; clone_size: many; cdr3_aa: CASSSDLGSGYTF; cdr3_nt: TGTGCCAGCAGCTCGGATTTAGGGAGCGGCTACACCTTC
d_call: TRBD1; j_call: TRBJ2-5; v_call: TRBV7-9; clone_size: NA; cdr3_aa: CASSPGQDSRETQYF; cdr3_nt: TGTGCCAGCAGCCCCGGACAGGATTCGCGGGAGACCCAGTACTTC
d_call: NA; j_call: TRBJ1-2; v_call: TRBV10-3; clone_size: few; cdr3_aa: CAISEQLYGYTF; cdr3_nt: TGTGCCATCTCGGAACAGCTATATGGCTACACCTTC
d_call: NA; j_call: TRBJ1-6; v_call: TRBV20-1; clone_size: few; cdr3_aa: CSASLGAGVDSPLHF; cdr3_nt: TGCAGTGCTAGTCTGGGGGCCGGTGTGGATTCACCCCTCCACTTT
d_call: NA; j_call: TRBJ2-7; v_call: TRBV29-1; clone_size: few; cdr3_aa: CSVENAGNSEQYF; cdr3_nt: TGCAGCGTTGAAAACGCCGGGAACAGCGAGCAGTACTTC
d_call: NA; j_call: TRBJ2-7; v_call: TRBV20-1; clone_size: few; cdr3_aa: CSAGRQDYEQYF; cdr3_nt: TGCAGTGCTGGTAGACAGGACTACGAGCAGTACTTC
d_call: NA; j_call: TRBJ2-3; v_call: TRBV28; clone_size: NA; cdr3_aa: CASSLGQSGLTDTQYF; cdr3_nt: TGTGCCAGCAGTTTAGGACAGTCGGGGCTCACAGATACGCAGTATTTT
d_call: TRBD2; j_call: TRBJ2-5; v_call: TRBV7-2; clone_size: many; cdr3_aa: CASSLFGTREQETQYF; cdr3_nt: TGTGCCAGCAGCTTATTTGGGACTAGAGAGCAAGAGACCCAGTACTTC
d_call: TRBD2; j_call: TRBJ2-5; v_call: TRBV5-4; clone_size: few; cdr3_aa: CASSGAGTSGGIRETQYF; cdr3_nt: TGTGCCAGCAGCGGGGCCGGGACTAGCGGAGGGATCCGAGAGACCCAGTACTTC
d_call: TRBD1; j_call: TRBJ2-7; v_call: TRBV19; clone_size: few; cdr3_aa: CASSSSSGTGFYEQYF; cdr3_nt: TGTGCCAGTAGTTCTTCCTCCGGGACAGGGTTCTACGAGCAGTACTTC
d_call: TRBD2; j_call: TRBJ2-7; v_call: TRBV3-1; clone_size: NA; cdr3_aa: CASSQDVPRRGGSFPYEQYF; cdr3_nt: TGTGCCAGCAGCCAAGATGTACCCCGAAGGGGCGGGAGTTTCCCCTACGAGCAGTACTTC
d_call: TRBD2; j_call: TRBJ2-5; v_call: TRBV9; clone_size: few; cdr3_aa: CASSGLAGEVETQYF; cdr3_nt: TGTGCCAGCAGCGGCTTAGCGGGAGAAGTGGAGACCCAGTACTTC
d_call: TRBD2; j_call: TRBJ2-5; v_call: TRBV10-3; clone_size: few; cdr3_aa: CAISDGGGETQYF; cdr3_nt: TGTGCCATCAGTGATGGGGGGGGAGAGACCCAGTACTTC
d_call: NA; j_call: TRBJ1-5; v_call: TRBV20-1; clone_size: few; cdr3_aa: CSARDGGLGGNQPQHF; cdr3_nt: TGCAGTGCTAGGGACGGGGGGCTGGGAGGCAATCAGCCCCAGCATTTT
d_call: TRBD1; j_call: TRBJ1-6; v_call: TRBV28; clone_size: NA; cdr3_aa: CASTTGQGDSPLHF; cdr3_nt: TGTGCCAGCACTACTGGACAGGGTGATTCACCCCTCCACTTT
d_call: NA; j_call: TRBJ2-1; v_call: TRBV9; clone_size: few; cdr3_aa: CASSATVNYNEQFF; cdr3_nt: TGTGCCAGCAGCGCGACTGTAAACTACAATGAGCAGTTCTTC
d_call: NA; j_call: TRBJ1-3; v_call: TRBV6-1; clone_size: NA; cdr3_aa: CASSERIGGTGNTIYF; cdr3_nt: TGTGCCAGCAGTGAACGAATAGGGGGGACTGGAAACACCATATATTTT
d_call: NA; j_call: TRBJ2-7; v_call: TRBV2; clone_size: NA; cdr3_aa: CASSEDGYRNEQYF; cdr3_nt: TGTGCCAGCAGTGAAGATGGGTATCGAAACGAGCAGTACTTC
d_call: TRBD1; j_call: TRBJ2-1; v_call: TRBV7-9; clone_size: many; cdr3_aa: CASSNRGASSYNEQFF; cdr3_nt: TGTGCCAGCAGCAACAGGGGGGCGAGCTCCTACAATGAGCAGTTCTTC
d_call: NA; j_call: TRBJ2-1; v_call: TRBV3-1; clone_size: few; cdr3_aa: CASRGPGIISYNEQFF; cdr3_nt: TGTGCCAGCAGGGGACCGGGTATAATCTCCTACAATGAGCAGTTCTTC
d_call: TRBD1; j_call: TRBJ2-5; v_call: TRBV23-1; clone_size: few; cdr3_aa: CASISTGGTGDQETQYF; cdr3_nt: TGCGCCAGCATTTCGACAGGGGGTACAGGGGACCAAGAGACCCAGTACTTC
d_call: TRBD1; j_call: TRBJ2-4; v_call: TRBV20-1; clone_size: few; cdr3_aa: CSAPDQGARAKNIQYF; cdr3_nt: TGCAGTGCCCCAGACCAGGGGGCGCGGGCCAAAAACATTCAGTACTTC
d_call: TRBD1; j_call: TRBJ2-1; v_call: TRBV20-1; clone_size: NA; cdr3_aa: CSAYSRGRGYNEQFF; cdr3_nt: TGCAGTGCTTACAGCAGGGGGCGCGGCTACAATGAGCAGTTCTTC
d_call: NA; j_call: TRBJ2-1; v_call: TRBV28; clone_size: NA; cdr3_aa: CASSTSGPEQFF; cdr3_nt: TGTGCCAGCAGTACATCAGGGCCTGAGCAGTTCTTC
d_call: NA; j_call: TRBJ2-5; v_call: TRBV20-1; clone_size: NA; cdr3_aa: CSASSDQETQYF; cdr3_nt: TGCAGTGCTAGCAGTGATCAAGAGACCCAGTACTTC